These 28 T cell receptor beta chains were sequenced from one sample in a study of CXCR3-negative and CXCR3-positive naive CD8 T cells. With UMI labels, 5' RACE was used to prepare the TRB cDNA libraries. TCRdb re-called the 5' RACE reads and shows each CDR3 protein once, DNA omitted. The ten top clones account for around 0.7%, within a sample of 60,000 to 70,000 distinct CDR3 sequences. No antigen has been assigned to these receptors. Study-wide results and caveats: Higher TRB CDR3 hydrophobicity marked CXCR3-positive naive cells relative to CXCR3-negative naive cells.

The sample consisted of naive CXCR3+ CD8+ T cells from blood. The sample's subset: CD45RO-CCR7+CD27+CD95- naive CD8+ T cells expressing CXCR3 (TNR3+). The source is a human donor in good health. Some clones in this sample may be carry-over from other donors' samples.

The chain couples TRBV29-1 to TRBJ1-4. The length of the CDR3 is 12 residues. Looked up from germline, CDR1 is SQVTM and CDR2 is ANQGSEA. The chain's CDR3 is CSVEVRNEKLFF.

The chain employs TRBV5-6 and TRBJ2-7; the TRBD1 assignment by TCRdb is unverifiable without DNA. Germline lookup yields CDR1 SGHDT and CDR2 YYEEEE. The CDR3 consists of 16 residues. CDR3 region: CASSLGQVGEIYEQYF.

V usage is TRBV6-6 and J usage is TRBJ2-3. The CDR3 sequence is 15 residues long. Per germline, CDR1 MNHNY and CDR2 SVGAGI (reference sequence). CDR3 region: CASSSEMRLENTQYF.

The V call is TRBV5-5, the J call TRBJ2-1; the D gene TCRdb calls, TRBD2, cannot be checked with no DNA. This CDR3 is 14 amino acids long. CDR1 and CDR2 from the germline V gene are SGHKS and YYEKEE (reference sequence). The CDR3 sequence is CASSLGWAGDEQFF. The full variable domain, rest sourced from reference TRBV5-5 and TRBJ2-1, is DAGVTQSPTHLIKTRGQQVTLRCSPISGHKSVSWYQQVLGQGPQFIFQYYEKEERGRGNFPDRFSARQFPNYSSELNVNALLLGDSALYLCASSLGWAGDEQFFGPGTRLTVL.

The rearrangement links TRBV12-3 or TRBV12-4 to TRBJ1-2. This CDR3 has 14 residues. The CDR3 sequence is CASIDGEGNYGYTF.

V and J are TRBV7-2 and TRBJ1-6. Germline V CDR1 and CDR2: SGHTA, FQGNSA. This CDR3 has 16 amino acids. CDR3 region: CASSLAGRQYNSPLHF.

The rearrangement uses TRBV14 and TRBJ1-2. Germline CDR1 reads SGHDN; CDR2 reads FVKESK. This CDR3 has 15 residues. CDR3 region: CASSPSSVSQYGYTF.

The gene calls are TRBV20-1 and TRBJ2-1; TCRdb selects TRBD2, and the lack of DNA leaves this call unchecked. The CDR3 totals 13 residues. From germline, CDR1 is DFQATT and CDR2 SNEGSKA (reference sequence). The CDR3 reads CSAILATYNEQFF.

V gene TRBV21-1 combines with J gene TRBJ2-1; there is no DNA to check the TCRdb D call of TRBD2. TRBV21-1 is shown as a pseudogene. CDR3 length equals 16 residues. CDR3: CASSKAQRGGRNEQFF.

The chain links TRBV4-3 to TRBJ1-5; no DNA is available, so the TRBD1 call from TCRdb remains unchecked. CDR1 and CDR2 from the germline V gene are LGHNA and YSLEER. The CDR3 is made up of 16 amino acids. The CDR3 sequence is CASSQDWTDYNQPQHF.

This chain links TRBV28 with TRBJ2-4; TCRdb designates TRBD1, a call that cannot be tested without DNA. CDR3 length: 14 residues. Germline loops: CDR1 MDHEN, CDR2 SYDVKM. CDR3 in amino acids: CASSSTPDLNIQYF.

This sequence joins TRBV10-2 and TRBJ2-1; TCRdb's D gene call, TRBD2, goes unchecked for lack of DNA. The CDR3 is 17 residues long. Per the germline V gene, CDR1 is WSHSY and CDR2 is SAAADI. The CDR3 sequence is CASSDMQSGERLDEQFF.

This chain links TRBV13 with TRBJ2-7; TCRdb's D gene call, TRBD1, goes unchecked for lack of DNA. The CDR3 runs to 14 residues. Per the germline V gene, CDR1 is PRHDT and CDR2 is FYEKMQ (reference sequence). CDR3 sequence: CASSPTEDSYEQYF. The whole variable domain, filled in from reference TRBV13 and TRBJ2-7, reads AAGVIQSPRHLIKEKRETATLKCYPIPRHDTVYWYQQGPGQDPQFLISFYEKMQSDKGSIPDRFSAQQFSDYHSELNMSSLELGDSALYFCASSPTEDSYEQYFGPGTRLTVT.

The gene calls are TRBV2 and TRBJ2-7; checking the TCRdb D call of TRBD2 is not possible without DNA. Germline CDR1 SNHLY, CDR2 FYNNEI. This CDR3 contains 15 residues. The CDR3 loop reads CASSERLGLNYEQYF.

The rearrangement uses TRBV7-3 and TRBJ1-1; the TRBD1 assignment by TCRdb is unverifiable without DNA. This CDR3 region has 16 residues. Germline lookup yields CDR1 SGHTA and CDR2 FQGTGA. The chain's CDR3 is CASRSGQGGMNTEAFF.

The rearrangement uses TRBV2 and TRBJ2-2; TCRdb names TRBD2, which stays unverified in the absence of DNA. The CDR3 totals 15 residues. The germline V gene encodes CDR1 SNHLY and CDR2 FYNNEI. CDR3 amino acids: CARAERTSGSGELFF.

CDR3: CASSQFGPFSDGYTF. The chain recombines TRBV14 with TRBJ1-2. Germline lookup yields CDR1 SGHDN and CDR2 FVKESK. This CDR3 comprises 15 residues. Full variable domain (remainder filled in from reference TRBV14 and TRBJ1-2): EAGVTQFPSHSVIEKGQTVTLRCDPISGHDNLYWYRRVMGKEIKFLLHFVKESKQDESGMPNNRFLAERTGGTYSTLKVQPAELEDSGVYFCASSQFGPFSDGYTFGSGTRLTVV.

The chain joins TRBV7-6 to TRBJ2-2. The CDR3 length is 16 residues. Germline values: CDR1 SGHVS, CDR2 FNYEAQ. CDR3 sequence reads: CASSLGLADNTGELFF.

The J gene is TRBJ2-3, the V gene TRBV6-5. This CDR3 has 12 residues. The V gene's germline CDR1 is MNHEY and CDR2 SVGAGI. The CDR3 is CASSGQLNTQYF.

The chain carries TRBV5-6 and TRBJ2-7. The CDR3 runs to 14 residues. In germline, CDR1 is SGHDT, CDR2 YYEEEE. The CDR3 reads CASSLAGFIAEQYF.

V gene TRBV7-2 combines with J gene TRBJ1-1. The CDR3 spans 13 residues. Germline V gene data show CDR1 as SGHTA and CDR2 as FQGNSA. The CDR3 region is CASSSQEVREAFF.

This chain uses TRBV4-1 with TRBJ2-2; the TCRdb call, TRBD2, lacks DNA for checking. CDR1 and CDR2 (germline): MGHRA, YSYEKL. The CDR3 has 17 amino acids. The CDR3 loop reads CASSRTSGRALSGELFF.

V usage is TRBV29-1 and J usage is TRBJ2-3; TCRdb designates TRBD2, a call that cannot be tested without DNA. CDR1 SQVTM and CDR2 ANQGSEA come from the germline V gene. The CDR3 is 15 residues long. CDR3: CSVEGTPTSTDTQYF.

This chain joins TRBV6-5 and TRBJ1-2; TCRdb names TRBD1, which stays unverified in the absence of DNA. The CDR3 runs 14 residues. From germline, CDR1 is MNHEY and CDR2 SVGAGI. CDR3 amino acids: CASSSGTGDYGYTF.

V is TRBV4-1 and J is TRBJ2-2; no DNA is available, so the TRBD2 call from TCRdb remains unchecked. The CDR3 consists of 18 residues. The germline gives CDR1 MGHRA, CDR2 YSYEKL. CDR3 residues: CASSQVPAGGLNTGELFF.

This sequence joins TRBV5-1 and TRBJ2-1; TCRdb outputs TRBD2, but without DNA this stays unchecked. There are 18 residues in the CDR3. CDR1 and CDR2 from the germline V gene are SGHRS and YFSETQ. The CDR3 reads CASSYPSDSLNGYNEQFF.

The CDR3 protein is CASSQFRQANSPLHF. The V gene is TRBV23-1, the J gene TRBJ1-6. TRBV23-1 qualifies as an ORF whose function is uncertain. The CDR3 extends over 15 amino acids.

J is TRBJ2-1 and V is TRBV29-1; TCRdb's D call of TRBD1 is untestable without DNA. Germline V gene sequence: CDR1 SQVTM, CDR2 ANQGSEA. There are 13 residues in the CDR3. CDR3 protein: CSVPGQGYNEQFF.